These T cell receptor beta chains were read from a single sample in a study of post-analysis software for immune sequencing data. TCRdb passed the PCR reads through MiXCR, listing each CDR3 protein once. The sample shows hundreds of thousands of distinct CDR3 sequences, around 40% of them seen only once. Material for sequencing was blood. The source of these receptors is a girl aged 5-17 years with multiple sclerosis. Both conserved end residues are part of each CDR3. Fields, in order: CDR3 protein, CDR3 DNA, J gene, V gene, clone size, D gene. D genes are given only for firm matches. The listing skips clone size in some rows; elsewhere it reads once, few, many or a size class.

cdr3_aa: CASSSDVSYGYTF
cdr3_nt: TGTGCCAGCAGTTCGGACGTCAGCTATGGCTACACCTTC
j_call: TRBJ1-2
v_call: TRBV12-3/TRBV12-4
clone_size: NA
d_call: NA

cdr3_aa: CASSLTPPAYEQYF
cdr3_nt: TGCGCCAGCAGCTTGACGCCCCCCGCCTACGAGCAGTACTTC
j_call: TRBJ2-7
v_call: TRBV5-1
clone_size: NA
d_call: NA

cdr3_aa: CSVGQGDGIQYF
cdr3_nt: TGCAGCGTTGGACAGGGAGATGGCATTCAGTACTTC
j_call: TRBJ2-4
v_call: TRBV29-1
clone_size: NA
d_call: TRBD1

cdr3_aa: CASSLGSVDYEQYF
cdr3_nt: TGCGCCAGCAGCTTGGGGTCCGTTGACTACGAGCAGTACTTC
j_call: TRBJ2-7
v_call: TRBV5-1
clone_size: few
d_call: NA

cdr3_aa: CSVEGRELGTQYF
cdr3_nt: TGCAGCGTTGAAGGACGCGAGCTCGGTACGCAGTATTTT
j_call: TRBJ2-3
v_call: TRBV29-1
clone_size: NA
d_call: NA

cdr3_aa: CASSLNLPQFF
cdr3_nt: TGTGCCAGCAGCTTGAACTTACCACAGTTCTTC
j_call: TRBJ2-1
v_call: TRBV5-5
clone_size: NA
d_call: NA

cdr3_aa: CASVGVRETQYF
cdr3_nt: TGTGCCAGCGTCGGGGTACGGGAGACCCAGTACTTC
j_call: TRBJ2-5
v_call: TRBV7-9
clone_size: NA
d_call: NA

cdr3_aa: CASSLVQGFEQFF
cdr3_nt: TGTGCCAGCAGTTTAGTACAGGGTTTTGAGCAGTTCTTC
j_call: TRBJ2-1
v_call: TRBV12-3/TRBV12-4
clone_size: many
d_call: NA

cdr3_aa: CASSFIPMDRGSTDTQYF
cdr3_nt: TGTGCCAGCAGTTTCATCCCAATGGACAGGGGGAGCACAGATACGCAGTATTTT
j_call: TRBJ2-3
v_call: TRBV12-3/TRBV12-4
clone_size: NA
d_call: TRBD1

cdr3_aa: CSARSGTGGQPQHF
cdr3_nt: TGCAGTGCCCGGTCCGGGACAGGTGGTCAGCCCCAGCATTTT
j_call: TRBJ1-5
v_call: TRBV20-1
clone_size: NA
d_call: TRBD1

cdr3_aa: CASSYGGGVLYNEQFF
cdr3_nt: TGTGCCAGCAGCTATGGCGGGGGGGTTCTTTACAATGAGCAGTTCTTC
j_call: TRBJ2-1
v_call: TRBV11-1
clone_size: few
d_call: TRBD2